Following are 32 T cell receptor beta chains from one sample sequenced in a study of regulatory T cells in long-lasting Graves disease. The time point here: newly diagnosed GD, antithyroid drugs for less than 3 months. Extracted PBMC RNA gave rise to the TCR library. Through Arm-PCR of CDR3 regions and iRepertoire HTBI primers, TCR beta libraries were built. MiXCR, applied by TCRdb to the multiplex PCR reads, yields one record per CDR3 protein. The sample has 200,000 to 250,000 distinct CDR3 sequences, around 21% seen once. This material consisted of peripheral blood mononuclear cells (PBMCs), taken at new diagnosis, from a patient treated with antithyroid drugs. All receptors derive from a female donor with Graves disease.

On this clonotype itself: A far more abundant clone sits one base away, making this likely a read error. This chain connects TRBV5-1 to TRBJ2-2, with TRBD1 matching 9 bases. The CDR3 loop spans 16 amino acids. The germline V gene has CDR1 SGHRS and CDR2 YFSETQ. The chain's CDR3 is CASSLMGTGFTRELFF. Written as DNA, the CDR3 is TGTGCCAGCAGCTTGATGGGGACAGGGTTCACCAGGGAGCTGTTTTTT.

This clonotype was seen repeatedly, ten times or more. One junction end does not reproduce the germline sequence, and a read error may be involved. The rearrangement links TRBV20-1 to TRBJ2-3; no reliable D call. This CDR3 contains 10 residues. CDR1 and CDR2 (germline): DFQATT, SNEGSKA (reference sequence). The CDR3: CSAGDFAQYF. CDR3 nucleotides: TGCAGTGCTGGAGATTTTGCGCAGTATTTT.

CDR3 nucleotide sequence: TGCGCCAGCAGCTTTCATTCGTTCCGCCCCGACCAGAACTACTACGAGCAGTACTTC. Residues: CASSFHSFRPDQNYYEQYF. V gene TRBV5-1 combines with J gene TRBJ2-7; D is ambiguous. The CDR3 runs to 19 residues. CDR1 and CDR2 (germline): SGHRS, YFSETQ. V was shortened by 2 bases and J by 3 bases, with 27 bases between the two germline ends.

V usage is TRBV5-1 and J usage is TRBJ2-3; 9 nucleotides line up with TRBD1. Per germline, CDR1 SGHRS and CDR2 YFSETQ. There are 15 residues in the CDR3. Trimming cost V 5 bases and J 3 bases; bases outside gene matches: 7. The CDR3 spells CASRPGTGRTDTQYF. The CDR3 DNA is TGCGCCAGCAGACCCGGGACAGGGAGGACAGATACGCAGTATTTT.

Many counts were recorded for this clonotype. This CDR3 reads CASSYSTSDGLYSNQPQHF. CDR3 DNA sequence: TGTGCCAGCAGTTACTCGACCAGCGACGGATTATATAGCAATCAGCCCCAGCATTTT. The chain links TRBV6-2 or TRBV6-3 to TRBJ1-5; D gene unclear. The V gene's germline CDR1 is MNHEY and CDR2 SVGEGT. The CDR3 spans 19 residues. V lost 0 bases and J 0 bases, leaving 18 bases between the germline ends.

This clonotype was seen ten or more times. V and J are TRBV7-3 and TRBJ2-7; unclear D gene. Trimming pared 5 bases from V and 5 bases from J, leaving 13 bases between. Germline V gene lookup returns CDR1 SGHTA and CDR2 FQGTGA. This CDR3 is built from 13 residues. CDR3 protein: CASSTSDGDEQYF. DNA for the CDR3: TGTGCCAGCAGCACCTCGGACGGAGACGAGCAGTACTTC.

This clonotype has at least ten counts. V gene TRBV20-1 combines with J gene TRBJ2-1; D may be TRBD2 (6 bases). CDR3 size: 14 residues. Trimming shortened V by 4 bases and J by 2 bases, and 12 bases separated the two germline ends. Germline V CDR1 and CDR2: DFQATT, SNEGSKA (reference sequence). The CDR3, as DNA: TGCAGTGCTATGTACGGGGGTGCCTACAATGAGCAGTTCTTC. This gives the protein CSAMYGGAYNEQFF.

In this sample, this clonotype turned up a few times. V and J are TRBV6-5 and TRBJ2-2; TRBD1 might be the D (6 bases). Trimming pared 4 bases from V and 4 bases from J, leaving 13 bases between. Germline lookup yields CDR1 MNHEY and CDR2 SVGAGI. There are 15 residues in the CDR3. The CDR3 spells CASSSGTWLTGELFF. As DNA, the CDR3 is TGTGCCAGCAGTTCAGGGACATGGCTCACCGGGGAGCTGTTTTTT.

This clonotype has ten or more counts. The rearrangement uses TRBV7-9 and TRBJ2-3; 10 bases are a match to TRBD2. This CDR3 spans 16 amino acids. In germline, CDR1 is SEHNR, CDR2 FQNEAQ (reference sequence). The trim removed 5 bases at V and 1 base at J, leaving 6 bases unmatched. CDR3 loop: CASSLRGTSGTDTQYF. As DNA, the CDR3 is TGTGCCAGCAGCCTACGCGGGACTAGCGGCACAGATACGCAGTATTTT.

This clonotype was observed many times. The CDR3 coding sequence is TGTGCCAGCCTTTACTTGTCGACAGGGCGCTATGGCTACACCTTC. Its translation is CASLYLSTGRYGYTF. The chain carries TRBV6-2 or TRBV6-3 and TRBJ1-2; 7 bases fit TRBD1. This CDR3 is built from 15 residues. Trimming at V came to 8 bases and at J to 4 bases, leaving 13 bases not matched to a gene. Germline V gene lookup returns CDR1 MNHEY and CDR2 SVGEGT.

This clonotype was found many times. The chain employs TRBV20-1 and TRBJ1-3; D possibly corresponds to TRBD1 (6 bases). CDR1 DFQATT and CDR2 SNEGSKA come from the germline V gene (reference sequence). The CDR3 length is 14 residues. The ends were cut back, 6 bases at V and 3 bases at J, with 15 bases in the middle. The CDR3 region is CSARGGGLGNTIYF. The CDR3 bases are TGCAGTGCGCGTGGAGGGGGACTTGGAAACACCATATATTTT.

This clonotype was counted ten times or more. The V gene is TRBV2, the J gene TRBJ2-3; D perhaps matches TRBD2 (6 bases). With 6 bases removed from V and 0 bases from J, the gap between germline ends came to 13 bases. CDR1 SNHLY and CDR2 FYNNEI come from the germline V gene. The CDR3 consists of 15 residues. The CDR3 reads CASRALAFSTDTQYF. The CDR3 DNA reads TGTGCCAGCAGAGCCCTAGCGTTTAGCACAGATACGCAGTATTTT.

The chain has TRBV24-1 and TRBJ1-5, with TRBD1 as a possible D gene (6 bases). Germline CDR1 is KGHDR and CDR2 is SFDVKD. This CDR3 has 14 amino acids. V was clipped by 3 bases and J by 9 bases, with 14 bases between them. The CDR3, as DNA: TGTGCCACCAGTGATCCAAGGACAGAGCGGCCCCAGCATTTT. This codes for CATSDPRTERPQHF.

This clonotype was observed at least ten times. The chain recombines TRBV7-9 with TRBJ2-2; 12 nucleotides align to TRBD1. Germline assignment: CDR1 SEHNR and CDR2 FQNEAQ (reference sequence). This CDR3 region has 16 residues. The junction had 6 bases not matched to a gene; V was cut back by 3 bases and J by 7 bases. CDR3 bases: TGTGCCAGCAGCTTGGGGACAGGGGGCCCGATCGGGGAGCTGTTTTTT. As protein: CASSLGTGGPIGELFF.

This chain uses TRBV20-1 with TRBJ1-2; D possibly corresponds to TRBD1 (6 bases). Germline-derived CDR1 and CDR2 are DFQATT and SNEGSKA (reference sequence). Trimming cost V 0 bases and J 3 bases, with 17 bases left between them. This CDR3 comprises 16 residues. This CDR3 reads CSARDGGRASYYGYTF. The CDR3 bases are TGCAGTGCTAGAGATGGGGGCAGGGCCTCTTACTATGGCTACACCTTC.

A word on this clonotype: A far more abundant clone sits one base away, making this likely a read error. This is likely a read error, given that the CDR3 carries no conserved phenylalanine or tryptophan at its end. Written as DNA, the CDR3 is TGTGCCAGCAGTCCCACCACAGGGGAATCCTACAATGAGCAGTTCCTC. The encoded protein is CASSPTTGESYNEQFL. V gene TRBV2 combines with J gene TRBJ2-1; 7 bases agree with TRBD1. The CDR3 runs 16 residues. V gave up 5 bases and J gave up 1 base; unmatched junction bases: 8. The germline gives CDR1 SNHLY, CDR2 FYNNEI.

This clonotype was observed many times. This chain connects TRBV3-1 to TRBJ1-6; TRBD1 might be the D (5 bases). V shed 3 bases and J shed 10 bases, with 10 bases lying between them. Germline V gives CDR1 LGHDT, CDR2 YNNKEL (reference sequence). The CDR3 totals 13 residues. CDR3 residues: CASSQGKGSPLHF. The CDR3 DNA sequence: TGTGCCAGCAGCCAGGGTAAGGGGTCACCCCTCCACTTT. The full variable domain, completed using reference TRBV3-1 and TRBJ1-6, is DTAVSQTPKYLVTQMGNDKSIKCEQNLGHDTMYWYKQDSKKFLKIMFSYNNKELIINETVPNRFSPKSPDKAHLNLHINSLELGDSAVYFCASSQGKGSPLHFGNGTRLTVT.

This clonotype was seen repeatedly, ten times or more. The chain recombines TRBV30 with TRBJ2-2, with unresolved D. CDR3 length: 14 amino acids. Trimming shortened V by 4 bases and J by 0 bases, and 9 bases separated the two germline ends. Germline CDR1 and CDR2: GTSNPN and SVGIG (reference sequence). The CDR3 protein is CAWKVFTNTGELFF. DNA of the CDR3: TGTGCCTGGAAAGTTTTTACGAACACCGGGGAGCTGTTTTTT. The whole variable domain, filled in from reference TRBV30 and TRBJ2-2, reads SQTIHQWPATLVQPVGSPLSLECTVEGTSNPNLYWYRQAAGRGLQLLFYSVGIGQISSEVPQNLSASRPQDRQFILSSKKLLLSDSGFYLCAWKVFTNTGELFFGEGSRLTVL.

The V call is TRBV7-2, the J call TRBJ1-1; TRBD1 is a possible D gene (5 bases). Per germline, CDR1 SGHTA and CDR2 FQGNSA. The ends were cut back, 1 base at V and 1 base at J, with 13 bases in the middle. This CDR3 is built from 16 residues. Here the CDR3 DNA reads TGTGCCAGCAGCTTAGACTCACGGGGGGGGAACACTGAAGCTTTCTTT. Translated: CASSLDSRGGNTEAFF.

This rearrangement joins TRBV12-3 or TRBV12-4 to TRBJ1-1, with TRBD1 matching over 9 bases. The ends lost 5 bases at V and 4 bases at J; junction bases unmatched: 8. The CDR3 is made up of 15 amino acids. The CDR3 sequence is CASSRSETGGTEAFF. In nucleotides, the CDR3 is TGTGCCAGCAGTCGGAGCGAGACAGGGGGCACTGAAGCTTTCTTT.

The V call is TRBV4-3, the J call TRBJ1-3, with no clear D. The CDR3 sequence is 13 residues long. V was clipped by 0 bases and J by 4 bases, with 4 bases between them. The germline CDR1 and CDR2 sequences are LGHNA and YSLEER. CDR3 amino acids: CASSQEPGNTIYF. The CDR3 bases are TGCGCCAGCAGCCAAGAGCCGGGAAACACCATATATTTT.

The sample holds many counts of this clonotype. This chain connects TRBV20-1 to TRBJ2-2; D gene unclear. CDR1 and CDR2 (germline): DFQATT, SNEGSKA (reference sequence). The CDR3 is 11 residues long. The ends were cut back, 6 bases at V and 6 bases at J, with 8 bases in the middle. CDR3 sequence (DNA): TGCAGTGCCCATCGCTCCGGGGAGCTGTTTTTT. This codes for CSAHRSGELFF.

This clonotype was seen many times. In DNA, the CDR3 is TGTGCCAGCAGCTCAGGGACAGGGATTGACACCGGGGAGCTGTTTTTT. Its protein product is CASSSGTGIDTGELFF. The chain links TRBV5-4 to TRBJ2-2; the match to TRBD1 covers 9 bases. This CDR3 has 16 residues. Germline CDR1 and CDR2: SGHNT and YYREEE (reference sequence). V lost 3 bases to trimming and J lost 3 bases; unmatched junction nucleotides: 6.

A remark on this clonotype: A much larger clone is a single base away; this may be a read error. The chain is built from TRBV4-1 and TRBJ2-3; D is uncertain. CDR3 length: 14 amino acids. V was cut by 1 base and J by 2 bases, with 7 bases left in between. Germline V gene lookup returns CDR1 MGHRA and CDR2 YSYEKL. CDR3 sequence reads: CASSQGAITDTQYF. The CDR3 DNA reads TGCGCCAGCAGCCAAGGGGCGATCACAGATACGCAGTATTTT.

This clonotype was recorded at least ten times. The gene calls are TRBV6-1 and TRBJ2-2, with D perhaps matching TRBD1 or TRBD2 (5 bases each). CDR3 length equals 15 residues. Looked up from germline, CDR1 is MNHNS and CDR2 is SASEGT. Trimming cost V 7 bases and J 5 bases, with 17 bases left between them. The chain's CDR3 is CASNRGVPWTGELFF. For the CDR3, the DNA is TGTGCCAGCAATCGAGGGGTCCCGTGGACCGGGGAGCTGTTTTTT.

There are many counts of this clonotype. V gene TRBV6-2 or TRBV6-3 combines with J gene TRBJ2-5, with 9 nucleotides matching TRBD2. This CDR3 has 17 amino acids. J was trimmed by 5 bases and V by 2 bases; bases with no gene match: 12. CDR1 is MNHEY, CDR2 SVGEGT, per germline. The CDR3 bases are TGTGCCAGCAGTTACCCCAGACTAGCGGAAGCGAGGGAGACCCAGTACTTC. Protein product: CASSYPRLAEARETQYF.

This clonotype was observed at least ten times. The chain combines TRBV28 with TRBJ1-5, with D possibly TRBD1 on 5 matching bases. Germline V gives CDR1 MDHEN, CDR2 SYDVKM. There are 13 residues in the CDR3. The V end lost 7 bases, the J end lost 7 bases, and 14 bases lay between the germline ends. The CDR3 DNA follows: TGTGCCAGCACAGGGAACCCGAACCAGCCCCAGCATTTT. This gives the protein CASTGNPNQPQHF. The full variable domain, rest sourced from reference TRBV28 and TRBJ1-5, is DVKVTQSSRYLVKRTGEKVFLECVQDMDHENMFWYRQDPGLGLRLIYFSYDVKMKEKGDIPEGYSVSREKKERFSLILESASTNQTSMYLCASTGNPNQPQHFGDGTRLSIL.

This clonotype was seen many times. This chain connects TRBV11-2 to TRBJ1-6; a weak D match, TRBD1 (6 bases). CDR3 length equals 13 residues. Trimming stripped 4 bases from V and 7 bases from J, with 8 bases between. In germline, CDR1 is SGHAT, CDR2 FQNNGV. The CDR3: CASSSGQNSPLHF. CDR3 in DNA: TGTGCCAGCAGCTCAGGACAGAATTCACCCCTCCACTTT. Using reference TRBV11-2 and TRBJ1-6 for the parts outside the CDR3, the full variable domain is EAGVAQSPRYKIIEKRQSVAFWCNPISGHATLYWYQQILGQGPKLLIQFQNNGVVDDSQLPKDRFSAERLKGVDSTLKIQPAKLEDSAVYLCASSSGQNSPLHFGNGTRLTVT.

This clonotype was seen ten or more times. The J gene is TRBJ1-4, the V gene TRBV20-1, with 11 bases that match TRBD1. From germline, CDR1 is DFQATT and CDR2 SNEGSKA (reference sequence). This CDR3 has 15 amino acids. V was clipped by 6 bases and J by 4 bases; unmatched bases: 7. The CDR3 bases are TGCAGTGCGTCCGGACAGGGGGCGATTAATGAAAAACTGTTTTTT. Protein product: CSASGQGAINEKLFF.

At least ten counts were recorded for this clonotype. The chain employs TRBV6-2 or TRBV6-3 and TRBJ2-5; D not certain. The CDR3 extends over 12 amino acids. Trimming shortened V by 4 bases and J by 5 bases, and 8 bases separated the two germline ends. The germline V gene encodes CDR1 MNHEY and CDR2 SVGEGT. The CDR3 sequence: CASSSSPETQYF. Written as DNA, the CDR3 is TGTGCCAGCAGTTCTAGTCCGGAGACCCAGTACTTC.

This clonotype was seen ten or more times. The chain couples TRBV2 to TRBJ2-5; the D gene could be TRBD1 or TRBD2 (5 bases each). There are 13 residues in the CDR3. The germline V gene encodes CDR1 SNHLY and CDR2 FYNNEI. Trimming left V 6 bases short and J 5 bases short, with 13 bases between. CDR3 in DNA: TGTGCCAGCAGCCGAGGGACCGCGGAGACCCAGTACTTC. Translation: CASSRGTAETQYF.

This clonotype was counted at least ten times. The V and J genes are TRBV12-3 or TRBV12-4 and TRBJ2-2; D is uncertain. This CDR3 is built from 11 residues. V lost 6 bases and J 4 bases, leaving 3 bases between the germline ends. CDR3 residues: CASSSTGELFF. In DNA, the CDR3 is TGTGCCAGCAGCAGCACCGGGGAGCTGTTTTTT.